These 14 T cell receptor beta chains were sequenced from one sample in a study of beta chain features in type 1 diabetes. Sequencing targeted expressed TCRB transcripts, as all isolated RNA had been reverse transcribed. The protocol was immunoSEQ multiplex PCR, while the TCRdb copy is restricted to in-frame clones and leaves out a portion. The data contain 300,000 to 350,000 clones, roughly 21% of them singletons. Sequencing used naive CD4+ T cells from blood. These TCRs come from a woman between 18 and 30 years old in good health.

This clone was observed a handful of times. The CDR3 sequence is CAWNRLAGRTDTQYF. The DNA of the CDR3 is TGTGCCTGGAACCGACTAGCGGGAAGGACAGATACGCAGTATTTT. The chain joins TRBV30 to TRBJ2-3; 11 nucleotides agree with TRBD2. Germline V gene lookup returns CDR1 GTSNPN and CDR2 SVGIG (reference sequence). The CDR3 length is 15 residues. Unmatched junction bases numbered 6, after V lost 4 bases and J lost 3 bases.

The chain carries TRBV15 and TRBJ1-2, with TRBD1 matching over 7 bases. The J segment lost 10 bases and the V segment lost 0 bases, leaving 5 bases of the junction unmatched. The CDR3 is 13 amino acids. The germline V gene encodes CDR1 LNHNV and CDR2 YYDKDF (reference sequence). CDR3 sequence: CATSRERQGHYTF. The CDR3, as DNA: TGTGCCACCAGCAGAGAAAGACAGGGACACTACACCTTC.

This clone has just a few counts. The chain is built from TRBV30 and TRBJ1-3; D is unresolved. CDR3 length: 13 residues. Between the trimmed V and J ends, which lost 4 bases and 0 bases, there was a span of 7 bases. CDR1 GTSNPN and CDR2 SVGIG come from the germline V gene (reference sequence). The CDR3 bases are TGTGCCTGGACCCCCGGCTCTGGAAACACCATATATTTT. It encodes CAWTPGSGNTIYF.

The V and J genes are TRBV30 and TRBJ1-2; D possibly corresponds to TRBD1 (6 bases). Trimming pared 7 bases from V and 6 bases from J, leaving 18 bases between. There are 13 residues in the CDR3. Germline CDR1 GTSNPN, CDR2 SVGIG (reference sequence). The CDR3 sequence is CALSRGSYDGYTF. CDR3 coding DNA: TGTGCCTTATCTAGGGGGTCCTACGATGGCTACACCTTC.

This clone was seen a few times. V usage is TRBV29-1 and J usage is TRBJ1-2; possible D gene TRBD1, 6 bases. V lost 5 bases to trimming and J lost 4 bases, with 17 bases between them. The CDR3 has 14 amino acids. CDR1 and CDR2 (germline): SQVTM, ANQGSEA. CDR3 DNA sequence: TGCAGCGTTTATGGACAGAGATCGAGCTATGGCTACACCTTC. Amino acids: CSVYGQRSSYGYTF.

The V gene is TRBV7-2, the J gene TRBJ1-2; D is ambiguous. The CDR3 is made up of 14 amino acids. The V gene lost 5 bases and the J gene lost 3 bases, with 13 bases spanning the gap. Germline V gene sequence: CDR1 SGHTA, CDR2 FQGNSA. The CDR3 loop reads CASSGYSPDYGYTF. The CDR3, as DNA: TGTGCCAGCAGCGGATACAGTCCGGACTATGGCTACACCTTC.

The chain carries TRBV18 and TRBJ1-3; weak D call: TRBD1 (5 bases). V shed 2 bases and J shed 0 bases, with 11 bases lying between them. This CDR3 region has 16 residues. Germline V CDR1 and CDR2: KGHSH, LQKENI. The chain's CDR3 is CASSPKGTFSGNTIYF. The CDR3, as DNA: TGTGCCAGCTCACCAAAGGGGACTTTCTCTGGAAACACCATATATTTT.

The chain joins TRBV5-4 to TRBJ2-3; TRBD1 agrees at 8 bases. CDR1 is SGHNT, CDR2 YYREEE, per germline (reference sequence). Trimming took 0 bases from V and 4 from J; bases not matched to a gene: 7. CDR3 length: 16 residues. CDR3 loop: CASSLGQGARPDTQYF. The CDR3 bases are TGTGCCAGCAGCTTGGGGCAGGGGGCGAGACCAGATACGCAGTATTTT.

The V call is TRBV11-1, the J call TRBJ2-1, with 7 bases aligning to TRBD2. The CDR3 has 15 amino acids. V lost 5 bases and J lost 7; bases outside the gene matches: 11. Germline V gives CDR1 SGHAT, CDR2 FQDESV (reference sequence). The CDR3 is CASSPRAGIQNEQFF. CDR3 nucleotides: TGTGCCAGCAGCCCCAGAGCGGGGATTCAGAATGAGCAGTTCTTC.

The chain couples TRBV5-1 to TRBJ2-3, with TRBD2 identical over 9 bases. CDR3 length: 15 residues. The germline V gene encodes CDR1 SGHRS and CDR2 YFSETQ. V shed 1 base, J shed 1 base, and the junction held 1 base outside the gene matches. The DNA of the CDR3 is TGCGCCAGCAGCTTGATAGCGGGAGGCACAGATACGCAGTATTTT. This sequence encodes CASSLIAGGTDTQYF.

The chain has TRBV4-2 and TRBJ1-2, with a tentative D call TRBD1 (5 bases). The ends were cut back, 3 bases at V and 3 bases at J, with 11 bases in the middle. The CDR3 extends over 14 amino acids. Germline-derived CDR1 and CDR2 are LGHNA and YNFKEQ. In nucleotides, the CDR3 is TGTGCCAGCAGCCAGGGAGGGGATGACTATGGCTACACCTTC. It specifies CASSQGGDDYGYTF.

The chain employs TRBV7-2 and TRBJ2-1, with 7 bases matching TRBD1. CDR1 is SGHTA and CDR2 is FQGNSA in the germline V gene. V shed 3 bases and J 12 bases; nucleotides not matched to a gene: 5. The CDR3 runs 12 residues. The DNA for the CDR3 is TGTGCCAGCAGCTTGGCCCCAGGGGGGCAGTTCTTC. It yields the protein CASSLAPGGQFF.

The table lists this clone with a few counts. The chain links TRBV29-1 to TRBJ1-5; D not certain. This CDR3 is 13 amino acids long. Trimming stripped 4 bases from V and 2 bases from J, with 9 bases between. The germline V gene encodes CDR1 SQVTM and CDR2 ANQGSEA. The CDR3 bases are TGCAGCGTTGTGATCGCGGGCAATCAGCCCCAGCATTTT. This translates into CSVVIAGNQPQHF.

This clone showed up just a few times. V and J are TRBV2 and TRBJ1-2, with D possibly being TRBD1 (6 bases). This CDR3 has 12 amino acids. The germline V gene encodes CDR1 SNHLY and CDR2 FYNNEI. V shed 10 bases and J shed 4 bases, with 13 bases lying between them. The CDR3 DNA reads TGTGCCACCACGACAGGACGCTATGGCTACACCTTC. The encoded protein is CATTTGRYGYTF.